Below are 25 T cell receptor beta chains sequenced from a single sample in a study of OX40 agonist ivuxolimab in advanced cancers. Clones were sequenced by immunoSEQ multiplex PCR, and TCRdb holds only the in-frame ones, with some missing. The table includes tens of thousands of clones, around 89% detected once. The material sequenced was CD4+ or CD8+ T cells sorted from blood, taken in a trial of the OX40 agonist ivuxolimab. All receptors come from an adult with an advanced solid tumor such as melanoma, head and neck, liver or kidney cancer.

The V call is TRBV10-3, the J call TRBJ1-1; 7 nucleotides align to TRBD1. The CDR3 is made up of 14 amino acids. CDR1 and CDR2 (germline): ENHRY, SYGVKD. Germline trimming cut 0 bases from V and 4 bases from J; bases unmatched to any gene: 2. As DNA, the CDR3 is TGTGCCATCAGTGAGTCGGAGGGGGCCACTGAAGCTTTCTTT. Its protein product is CAISESEGATEAFF.

The rearrangement joins TRBV6-6 to TRBJ2-6; D not resolved. The V and J ends lost 0 bases and 3 bases respectively, with 0 bases between them. CDR1 and CDR2 from the germline V gene are MNHNY and SVGAGI (reference sequence). The CDR3 loop spans 13 amino acids. CDR3 sequence reads: CASSYSGANVLTF. The CDR3 coding sequence is TGTGCCAGCAGTTACTCTGGGGCCAACGTCCTGACTTTC.

The chain has TRBV28 and TRBJ1-4, with TRBD1 as a possible D gene (6 bases). The CDR3 is 13 amino acids. Trimming removed 5 bases from V and 5 bases from J, with 9 bases in between. The V gene's germline CDR1 is MDHEN and CDR2 SYDVKM. CDR3 DNA sequence: TGTGCCAGCAGTGGTAGGGGGAATGAAAAACTGTTTTTT. Translated: CASSGRGNEKLFF.

The rearrangement links TRBV28 to TRBJ1-2, with no clear D. Germline loops: CDR1 MDHEN, CDR2 SYDVKM. This CDR3 comprises 14 residues. V dropped 2 bases and J dropped 3 bases, with 10 bases sitting between them. Written as DNA, the CDR3 is TGTGCCAGCAGTTTAGGCTACGCAGACTATGGCTACACCTTC. Residues: CASSLGYADYGYTF.

This chain uses TRBV7-9 with TRBJ2-1; the D gene is possibly TRBD2 (5 bases). The CDR3 sequence is 13 residues long. V lost 5 bases and J lost 6, with 11 bases in between. Germline CDR1 is SEHNR and CDR2 is FQNEAQ (reference sequence). The CDR3 nucleotides read TGTGCCAGCAGCGGGTGGACTCCCAATGAGCAGTTCTTC. Translated, it gives CASSGWTPNEQFF.

The chain recombines TRBV27 with TRBJ2-7; weak D call: TRBD1 (6 bases). Trimming removed 4 bases at V and 0 bases at J, with 13 bases between. The CDR3 is made up of 15 amino acids. Germline CDR1 MNHEY, CDR2 SMNVEV (reference sequence). As DNA, the CDR3 is TGTGCCAGCAGTTCAGGGACATATAACTCCTACGAGCAGTACTTC. It is translated as CASSSGTYNSYEQYF.

This clone was recorded only once. This rearrangement joins TRBV29-1 to TRBJ2-5; the D is unclear. The CDR3 sequence is 12 residues long. V was pared by 1 base and J by 3 bases, with 6 bases between. The germline V gene encodes CDR1 SQVTM and CDR2 ANQGSEA. The CDR3 nucleotides are TGCAGCGTTGAAGGTGGGGAAGAGACCCAGTACTTC. The encoded protein is CSVEGGEETQYF.

The chain links TRBV18 to TRBJ2-3; TRBD2 matches at 13 bases. V dropped 4 bases and J dropped 4; count of bases not matched to a gene: 2. This CDR3 region has 15 residues. Germline loops: CDR1 KGHSH, CDR2 LQKENI. The CDR3 spells CASSRTSGRPDTQYF. In DNA form, the CDR3 reads TGTGCCAGCTCACGGACTAGCGGGAGACCAGATACGCAGTATTTT.

V gene TRBV7-3 combines with J gene TRBJ2-1; D remains unclear. The V and J ends lost 5 bases and 0 bases respectively, with 11 bases between them. Germline lookup yields CDR1 SGHTA and CDR2 FQGTGA. The CDR3 spans 15 residues. CDR3 DNA sequence: TGTGCCAGCAGCCCCCACGGAAGCTCCTACAATGAGCAGTTCTTC. This gives the protein CASSPHGSSYNEQFF.

This clone was detected once. The CDR3 sequence: CASSPETGYGYGYTF. The CDR3, as DNA: TGTGCCAGCAGCCCGGAGACAGGGTATGGCTATGGCTACACCTTC. V is TRBV5-5 and J is TRBJ1-2; the match to TRBD1 covers 7 bases. J lost 4 bases, V lost 4 bases, and 10 bases had no gene match. This CDR3 has 15 amino acids. Germline CDR1 reads SGHKS; CDR2 reads YYEKEE (reference sequence).

The rearrangement links TRBV4-1 to TRBJ2-1; 7 bases agree with TRBD1. CDR3 length: 17 amino acids. V shed 1 base, J shed 4 bases, and the junction held 10 bases outside the gene matches. The germline gives CDR1 MGHRA, CDR2 YSYEKL. CDR3 region: CASSQGSGQIQYNEQFF. CDR3 nucleotide sequence: TGCGCCAGCAGCCAAGGCTCGGGACAGATACAATACAATGAGCAGTTCTTC.

V gene TRBV6-1 combines with J gene TRBJ2-3; 8 bases map to TRBD1. Germline V lookup: CDR1 MNHNS, CDR2 SASEGT. V was clipped by 10 bases and J by 4 bases; unmatched bases: 4. The CDR3 consists of 12 residues. CDR3 in amino acids: CATDRGADTQYF. The CDR3 DNA is TGTGCCACCGACAGGGGAGCAGATACGCAGTATTTT.

The chain links TRBV4-2 to TRBJ2-3; D tentatively fits TRBD1 or TRBD2 (5 bases each). The CDR3 contains 17 residues. From germline, CDR1 is LGHNA and CDR2 YNFKEQ. V was clipped by 2 bases and J by 6 bases, with 21 bases between them. CDR3 loop: CASSQWGPGPPADTQYF. In DNA, the CDR3 is TGTGCCAGCAGCCAATGGGGACCGGGACCACCGGCGGATACGCAGTATTTT.

V and J are TRBV19 and TRBJ2-1; D may be TRBD2 (6 bases). The CDR3 contains 13 residues. Trimming cost V 7 bases and J 9 bases, with 16 bases left between them. The V gene's germline CDR1 is LNHDA and CDR2 SQIVND (reference sequence). This CDR3 reads CASTIGSSAEQFF. The CDR3 DNA is TGTGCCAGTACCATAGGGTCTAGCGCTGAGCAGTTCTTC.

This chain uses TRBV9 with TRBJ1-5; D remains ambiguous. The V and J ends lost 2 bases and 0 bases respectively, with 6 bases between them. Germline V gene data show CDR1 as SGDLS and CDR2 as YYNGEE. The CDR3 loop spans 14 amino acids. The CDR3 DNA is TGTGCCAGCAGCGTGGGGAATAGCAATCAGCCCCAGCATTTT. Amino acid sequence: CASSVGNSNQPQHF.

The V and J genes are TRBV14 and TRBJ1-1; the D gene is possibly TRBD1 (5 bases). Germline V gene sequence: CDR1 SGHDN, CDR2 FVKESK. The length of the CDR3 is 11 residues. V was clipped by 5 bases and J by 9 bases, with 10 bases between them. The CDR3 DNA sequence: TGTGCCAGCAGCTACCGGGGGAAAGCTTTCTTT. Its protein is CASSYRGKAFF.

The chain recombines TRBV4-1 with TRBJ1-3; D possibly corresponds to TRBD1 (6 bases). The CDR3 is 16 amino acids. From germline, CDR1 is MGHRA and CDR2 YSYEKL. With 1 base removed from V and 3 bases from J, the gap between germline ends came to 13 bases. The CDR3: CASSQGPQGYGNTIYF. The CDR3 DNA reads as TGCGCCAGCAGCCAAGGACCACAGGGTTATGGAAACACCATATATTTT.

V is TRBV28 and J is TRBJ1-2; 7 positions agree with TRBD1. Germline values: CDR1 MDHEN, CDR2 SYDVKM. The length of the CDR3 is 13 residues. V lost 5 bases to trimming and J lost 7 bases; unmatched junction nucleotides: 7. The CDR3, as DNA: TGTGCCAGCAGTCAAACGACAGGGCCTGGCTACACCTTC. As protein: CASSQTTGPGYTF.

V usage is TRBV29-1 and J usage is TRBJ2-7; maybe TRBD1 (6 bases). Germline loops: CDR1 SQVTM, CDR2 ANQGSEA. The V gene lost 7 bases and the J gene lost 2 bases, with 12 bases spanning the gap. This CDR3 is built from 12 residues. The CDR3 region is CSAGTSPYEQYF. The CDR3, as DNA: TGCAGCGCAGGGACATCTCCCTACGAGCAGTACTTC.

The gene calls are TRBV4-3 and TRBJ2-3; no clear D. The V and J ends lost 5 bases and 6 bases respectively, with 12 bases between them. Germline V CDR1 and CDR2: LGHNA, YSLEER. The CDR3 is made up of 13 amino acids. CDR3 sequence reads: CASSSTNGDTQYF. The CDR3, as DNA: TGCGCCAGCAGCAGCACCAATGGGGATACGCAGTATTTT.

V and J are TRBV18 and TRBJ1-1; TRBD1 is a possible D gene (5 bases). The CDR3 totals 14 residues. Trimming removed 1 base at V and 1 base at J, with 7 bases between. Germline-derived CDR1 and CDR2 are KGHSH and LQKENI. CDR3 in amino acids: CASSPRGGNTEAFF. CDR3 coding DNA: TGTGCCAGCTCACCACGGGGGGGGAACACTGAAGCTTTCTTT.

This clone was counted once. The chain joins TRBV6-5 to TRBJ2-1; D is unclear. V dropped 0 bases and J dropped 4 bases, with 4 bases sitting between them. Per the germline V gene, CDR1 is MNHEY and CDR2 is SVGAGI. The CDR3 spans 13 residues. Here the CDR3 DNA reads TGTGCCAGCAGTTACTCCGAGTACAATGAGCAGTTCTTC. This encodes CASSYSEYNEQFF.

This chain joins TRBV27 and TRBJ2-1, with TRBD2 identical over 9 bases. The CDR3 runs 14 residues. Germline V gives CDR1 MNHEY, CDR2 SMNVEV (reference sequence). The J segment lost 5 bases and the V segment lost 5 bases, leaving 4 bases of the junction unmatched. CDR3 loop: CASSVAGANNEQFF. The CDR3 DNA reads as TGTGCCAGCAGTGTAGCGGGAGCTAACAATGAGCAGTTCTTC.

The rearrangement uses TRBV30 and TRBJ2-7; the D gene could be TRBD1 or TRBD2 (5 bases each). The V gene's germline CDR1 is GTSNPN and CDR2 SVGIG (reference sequence). This CDR3 has 15 residues. V was trimmed by 3 bases and J by 4 bases, leaving 19 bases between them. The CDR3 DNA is TGTGCCTGGAGGGGGACCGAGAGGGGAAAATACGAGCAGTACTTC. It codes for CAWRGTERGKYEQYF.

CDR3 region: CASSIVKFPGLRAEAFF. CDR3 in DNA: TGTGCCAGTAGTATAGTCAAGTTCCCTGGGCTCCGGGCTGAAGCTTTCTTT. The genes are TRBV19 and TRBJ1-1, with D hard to call. The CDR3 loop spans 17 amino acids. V dropped 1 base and J dropped 6 bases, with 21 bases sitting between them. Germline loops: CDR1 LNHDA, CDR2 SQIVND (reference sequence).